Included here is one T cell receptor (beta chain) sequence, with context. One entry per CDR3 protein results from TCRdb running MiXCR on the 5' RACE reads. The sample records 620,000 or so distinct CDR3 sequences, 9% to 15% being singletons. V lost 10 bases and J lost 0, with 20 bases in between. CDR3 length equals 16 residues. Germline lookup yields CDR1 MNHEY and CDR2 SMNVEV (reference sequence). This specimen belongs to a study of T cells after yellow fever vaccination. Study background: Fractions of low cell number were prepared using SMART-Seq v4 Ultra Low Input.

This TCR was sampled from a man aged 25-40 years who received the YFV17D yellow fever vaccine. This chain links TRBV27 with TRBJ2-3; D is possibly TRBD1 (6 bases). Sequences were derived from PBMCs, sampled on the day of the yellow fever booster vaccination. CDR3 sequence: CATQGPGWSSTDTQYF. The DNA of the CDR3 is TGTGCCACACAGGGCCCCGGTTGGTCCAGCACAGATACGCAGTATTTT.